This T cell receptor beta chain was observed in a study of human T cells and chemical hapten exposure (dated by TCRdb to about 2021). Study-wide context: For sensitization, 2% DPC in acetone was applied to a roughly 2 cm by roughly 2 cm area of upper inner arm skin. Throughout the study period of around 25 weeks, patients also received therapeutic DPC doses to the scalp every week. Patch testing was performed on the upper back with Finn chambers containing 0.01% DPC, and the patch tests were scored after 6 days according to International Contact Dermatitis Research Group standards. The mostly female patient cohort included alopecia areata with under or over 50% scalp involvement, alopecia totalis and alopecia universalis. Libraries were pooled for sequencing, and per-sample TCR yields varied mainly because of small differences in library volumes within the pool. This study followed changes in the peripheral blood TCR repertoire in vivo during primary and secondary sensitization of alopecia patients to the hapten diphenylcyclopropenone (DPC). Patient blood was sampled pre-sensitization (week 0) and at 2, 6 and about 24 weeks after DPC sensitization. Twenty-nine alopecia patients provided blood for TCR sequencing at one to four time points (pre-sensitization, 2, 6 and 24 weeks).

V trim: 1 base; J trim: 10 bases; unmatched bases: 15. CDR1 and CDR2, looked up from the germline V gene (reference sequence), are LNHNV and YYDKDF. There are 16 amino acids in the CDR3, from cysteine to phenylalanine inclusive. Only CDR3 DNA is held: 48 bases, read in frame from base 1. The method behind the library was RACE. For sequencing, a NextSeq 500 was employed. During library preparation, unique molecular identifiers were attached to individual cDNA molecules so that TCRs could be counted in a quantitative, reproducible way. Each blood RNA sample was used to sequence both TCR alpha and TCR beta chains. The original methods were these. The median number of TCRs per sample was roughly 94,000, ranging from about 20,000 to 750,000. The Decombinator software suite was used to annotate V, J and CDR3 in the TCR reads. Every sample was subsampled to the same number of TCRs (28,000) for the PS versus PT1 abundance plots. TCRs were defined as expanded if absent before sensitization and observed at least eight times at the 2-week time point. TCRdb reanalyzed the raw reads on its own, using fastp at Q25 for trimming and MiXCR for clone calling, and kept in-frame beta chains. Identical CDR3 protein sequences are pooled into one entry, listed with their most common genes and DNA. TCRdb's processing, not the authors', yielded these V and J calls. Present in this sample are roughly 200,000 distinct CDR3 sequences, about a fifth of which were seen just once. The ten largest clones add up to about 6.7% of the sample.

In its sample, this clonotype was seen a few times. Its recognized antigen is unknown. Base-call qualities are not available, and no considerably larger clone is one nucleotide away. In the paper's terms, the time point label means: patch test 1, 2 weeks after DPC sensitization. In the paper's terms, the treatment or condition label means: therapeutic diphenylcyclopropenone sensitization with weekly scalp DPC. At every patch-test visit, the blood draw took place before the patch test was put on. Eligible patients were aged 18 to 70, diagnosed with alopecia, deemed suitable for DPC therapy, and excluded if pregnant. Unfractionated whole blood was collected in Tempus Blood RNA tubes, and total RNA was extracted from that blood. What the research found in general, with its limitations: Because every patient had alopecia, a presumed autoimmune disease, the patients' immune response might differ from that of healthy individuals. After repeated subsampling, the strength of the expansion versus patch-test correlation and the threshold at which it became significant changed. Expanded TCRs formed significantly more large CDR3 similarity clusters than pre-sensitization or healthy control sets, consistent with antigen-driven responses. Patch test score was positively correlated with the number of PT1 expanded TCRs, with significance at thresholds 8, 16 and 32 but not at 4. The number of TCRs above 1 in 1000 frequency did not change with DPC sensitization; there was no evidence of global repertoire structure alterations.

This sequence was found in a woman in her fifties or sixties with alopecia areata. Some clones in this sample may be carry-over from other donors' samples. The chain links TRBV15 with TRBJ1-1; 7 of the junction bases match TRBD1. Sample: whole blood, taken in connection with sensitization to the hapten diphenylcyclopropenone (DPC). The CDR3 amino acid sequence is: CATSRVFGGRGPGAFF. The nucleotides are TGTGCCACCAGCAGAGTATTCGGGGGGAGGGGGCCAGGAGCTTTCTTT.